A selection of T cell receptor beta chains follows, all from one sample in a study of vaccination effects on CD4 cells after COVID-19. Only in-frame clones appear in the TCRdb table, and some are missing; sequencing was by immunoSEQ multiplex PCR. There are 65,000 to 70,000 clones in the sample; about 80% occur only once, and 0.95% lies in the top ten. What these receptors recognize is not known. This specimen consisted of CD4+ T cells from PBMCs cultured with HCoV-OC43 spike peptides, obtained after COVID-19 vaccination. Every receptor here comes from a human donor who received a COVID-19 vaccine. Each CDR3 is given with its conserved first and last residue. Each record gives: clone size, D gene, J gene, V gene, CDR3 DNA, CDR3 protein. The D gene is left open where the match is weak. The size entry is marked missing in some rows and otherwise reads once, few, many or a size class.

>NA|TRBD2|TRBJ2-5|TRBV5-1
TGCGCCAGCAGCTTGGAAGGGCGGGGGGGCATCAAGACCCAGTACTTC
CASSLEGRGGIKTQYF
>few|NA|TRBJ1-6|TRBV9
TGTGCCAGCAGCGCCGAAGGACAGATCTACTATAATTCACCCCTCCACTTT
CASSAEGQIYYNSPLHF
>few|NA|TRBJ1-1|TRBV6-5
TGTGCCAGCAGTAGGACCCTACAGGGTGGGACTGAAGCTTTCTTT
CASSRTLQGGTEAFF
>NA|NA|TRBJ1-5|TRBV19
TGTGCCAGTAGTATTCCGCCGAGCAGGGGCAATCAGCCCCAGCATTTT
CASSIPPSRGNQPQHF
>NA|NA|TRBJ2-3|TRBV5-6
TGTGCCAGCAGCTTGGCCAGGTTGAGGGGACTTAACACAGATACGCAGTATTTT
CASSLARLRGLNTDTQYF
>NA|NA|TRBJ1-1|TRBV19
TGTGCCAGTAGTTCAACGGAGGGGGAAGCTTTCTTT
CASSSTEGEAFF
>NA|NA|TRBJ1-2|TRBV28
TGTGCCAGCAGTTTATTATCCCCTGGAGGCTACACCTTC
CASSLLSPGGYTF
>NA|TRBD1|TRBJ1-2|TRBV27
TGTGCCAGCAGTTCCGCGGGACAGGAATGGGGTGGCTACACCTTC
CASSSAGQEWGGYTF
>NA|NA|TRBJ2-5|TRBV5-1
TGCGCCAGCAGCGAGCCAAACAGCAGGGAGACCCAGTACTTC
CASSEPNSRETQYF
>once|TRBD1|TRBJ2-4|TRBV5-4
TGTGCCAGCAGCTTTATAACGGGACAGGACCTTAAAAACATTCAGTACTTC
CASSFITGQDLKNIQYF
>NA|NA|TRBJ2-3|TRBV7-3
TGTGCCAGCACCCAGACGGGCCTAAGCACAGATACGCAGTATTTT
CASTQTGLSTDTQYF
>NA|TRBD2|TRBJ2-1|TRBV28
TGTGCCGGGGGAGGGAGCTACAATGAGCAGTTCTTC
CAGGGSYNEQFF
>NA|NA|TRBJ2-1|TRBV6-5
TGTGCCAGCAGTTACCGGCCCGGGGAGGATGAGCAGTTCTTC
CASSYRPGEDEQFF
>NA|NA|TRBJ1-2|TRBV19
TGTGCCAGTAGTCCGGCCAGGTTGGAGTATGGCTACACCTTC
CASSPARLEYGYTF
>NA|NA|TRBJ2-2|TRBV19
TGTGCCAGTAGTATAAACCCCGGCAGAACCGGGGAGCTGTTTTTT
CASSINPGRTGELFF
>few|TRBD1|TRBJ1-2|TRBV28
TGTGCCAGCAGTTTCCGGGACAGGGGGTCGTATGGCTACACCTTC
CASSFRDRGSYGYTF
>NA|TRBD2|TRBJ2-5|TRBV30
TGTGCCTGGATTAAATCGGGGGGGCTGGAGACCCAGTACTTC
CAWIKSGGLETQYF
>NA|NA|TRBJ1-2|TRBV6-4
TGTGCCAGCAGTGACTCGGAGGGGAGCTACACCTTC
CASSDSEGSYTF
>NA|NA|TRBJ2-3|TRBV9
TGTGCCAGCAGCCCAGCGTGGGATTTCACAGATACGCAGTATTTT
CASSPAWDFTDTQYF
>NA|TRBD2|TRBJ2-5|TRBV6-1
TGTGCCAGCAGTGAGTTGGCGGGGGGGCATGGGACCCAGTACTTC
CASSELAGGHGTQYF
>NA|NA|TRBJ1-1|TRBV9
TGTGCCAGCAGCGTAGAAGGGTTAACGACTGAAGCTTTCTTT
CASSVEGLTTEAFF
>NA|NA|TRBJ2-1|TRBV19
TGTGCCAGTAGTATGTGGGGGCGAACGATCAACAATGAGCAGTTCTTC
CASSMWGRTINNEQFF
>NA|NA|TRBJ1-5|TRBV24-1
TGTGCCACCTCAACCTCCGGGGCAGGCAATCAGCCCCAGCATTTT
CATSTSGAGNQPQHF
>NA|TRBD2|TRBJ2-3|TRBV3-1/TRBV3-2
TGTGCCAGCAGCCCGCGTACCGGACTAGCGGGGAGCACAGATACGCAGTATTTT
CASSPRTGLAGSTDTQYF
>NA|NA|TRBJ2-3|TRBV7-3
TGTGCCAGCAGCCCCAGTAGCACAGATACGCAGTATTTT
CASSPSSTDTQYF
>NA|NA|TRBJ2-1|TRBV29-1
TGCAGCGTCGAGTGGCTTCACAATGAGCAGTTCTTC
CSVEWLHNEQFF
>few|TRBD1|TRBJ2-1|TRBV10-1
TGCGCCAGCAGTGGACCCGCAGGGGGCCCCTACAATGAGCAGTTCTTC
CASSGPAGGPYNEQFF
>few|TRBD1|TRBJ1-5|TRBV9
TGTGCCAGCGCCGAGGACAGTAGATTCCCGCTGGACAGGGGGCTAACGGGCAATCAGCCCCAGCATTTT
CASAEDSRFPLDRGLTGNQPQHF
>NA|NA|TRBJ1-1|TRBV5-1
TGCGCCAGCACACCTCGAGGGGACCGTTTGGGCACTGAAGCTTTCTTT
CASTPRGDRLGTEAFF
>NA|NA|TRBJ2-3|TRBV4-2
TGTGCCAGCAGCCAAGATACTTCGGGCGATACGCAGTATTTT
CASSQDTSGDTQYF
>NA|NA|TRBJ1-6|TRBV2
TGTGCCAGCAGTGAAGTGGAGGATTCACCCCTCCACTTT
CASSEVEDSPLHF
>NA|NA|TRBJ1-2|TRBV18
TGTGCCAGCTCACCATATGTGCAGGCTAGGGACTATGGCTACACCTTC
CASSPYVQARDYGYTF
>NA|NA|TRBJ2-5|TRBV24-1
TGTGCCACCAGTGATTTATCAGAGACCCAGTACTTC
CATSDLSETQYF
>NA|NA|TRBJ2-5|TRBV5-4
TGTGCCAGCAGCAAGACGACAGCCCCCCAAGAGACCCAGTACTTC
CASSKTTAPQETQYF
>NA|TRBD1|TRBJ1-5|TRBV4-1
TGCGCCAGCAGCCAATCCCCGGGACAGGGTGAATTCCAGCCCCAGCATTTT
CASSQSPGQGEFQPQHF
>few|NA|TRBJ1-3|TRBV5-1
TGCGCCAGCAGCCTAGGGGGCTCTGGAAACACCATATATTTT
CASSLGGSGNTIYF
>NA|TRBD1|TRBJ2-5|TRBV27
TGTGCCAGCAGCCTGACAGGGCTCGGGACCCAGTACTTC
CASSLTGLGTQYF
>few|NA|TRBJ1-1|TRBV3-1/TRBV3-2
TGTGCCAGCAGCCCCCTGGGACTCACGAACACTGAAGCTTTCTTT
CASSPLGLTNTEAFF
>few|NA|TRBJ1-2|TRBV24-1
TGTGCCACCAGTGACACAGGGTATGGCTACACCTTC
CATSDTGYGYTF
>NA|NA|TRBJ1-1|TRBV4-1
TGCGCCAGCAGCCAAGCATCGATACTTCGGGGAAGAGCTTTCTTT
CASSQASILRGRAFF
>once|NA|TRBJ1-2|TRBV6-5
TGTGCCAGCAGTTACTCGACGAGGGGTTTGGGTGGCTACACCTTC
CASSYSTRGLGGYTF
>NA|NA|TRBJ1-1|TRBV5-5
TGTGCCAGCACCCTCACAGGGAACACTGAAGCTTTCTTT
CASTLTGNTEAFF
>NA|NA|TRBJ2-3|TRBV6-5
TGTGCCAGCAGTTACTCGGAGTACGGAGATACGCAGTATTTT
CASSYSEYGDTQYF
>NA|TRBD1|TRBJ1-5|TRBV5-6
TGTGCCAGCAGCTTGGCTCGAGGGGGCAGGATGAATCAGCCCCAGCATTTT
CASSLARGGRMNQPQHF
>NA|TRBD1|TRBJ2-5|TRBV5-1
TGCGCCAGCAGCTTGGCCTTCGGGACAGGGGAGGAGACCCAGTACTTC
CASSLAFGTGEETQYF